This TCR beta chain was recovered during a study of spatial heterogeneity in lung cancer. The table lists this clonotype with a few counts. Documented time point: blood at routine non-recurrence follow-up after resection. Germline trimming cut 6 bases from V and 4 bases from J; bases unmatched to any gene: 9. The CDR3 contains 14 residues. Germline V gene data show CDR1 as SQVTM and CDR2 as ANQGSEA. A single record per CDR3 protein comes from TCRdb applying MiXCR to the 5' RACE reads. The data contain about 87,000 distinct CDR3 sequences, roughly a fifth of them singletons. Material: PBMCs, obtained at follow-up. This rearrangement joins TRBV29-1 to TRBJ2-7, with 10 bases matching TRBD2. The clonotype was recovered from a male donor with early-stage non-small cell lung cancer. CDR3 protein: CSVGVSSGRYEQYF. CDR3 in DNA: TGCAGCGTGGGAGTTAGTAGCGGGAGGTACGAGCAGTACTTC.